Described below is a single T cell receptor (beta chain) sequence and its context. Diagnostic decisions used clinical symptoms, serum thyroxine and TRAb, thyroid ultrasound and orbital computed tomography. The data were taken from a study of T cells in Graves' hyperthyroidism and ophthalmopathy. Amplified regions were TCR beta CDR3 sequences from RNA transcripts. First-round RT-PCR of the TCR CDR3 relied on the HTBI primer set. TCRdb itself ran the multiplex PCR reads through MiXCR, one entry per CDR3 protein. The sample includes 550,000 to 600,000 distinct CDR3 sequences, just over 45% of them seen just once. V shed 0 bases and J shed 6 bases, with 24 bases lying between them. CDR1 is GTSNPN, CDR2 SVGIG, per germline (reference sequence). This CDR3 is built from 18 residues.

Sequencing was done on a sample of peripheral blood or thyroid tissue (not recorded which). The clonotype comes from an adult woman with Graves' disease, either hyperthyroidism or ophthalmopathy (not recorded which). This chain joins TRBV30 and TRBJ1-5; D gene unclear. This chain's CDR3 is CAWSVFASGALFGQPQHF. CDR3 DNA: TGTGCCTGGAGTGTATTTGCCAGCGGCGCCTTATTCGGTCAGCCCCAGCATTTT.